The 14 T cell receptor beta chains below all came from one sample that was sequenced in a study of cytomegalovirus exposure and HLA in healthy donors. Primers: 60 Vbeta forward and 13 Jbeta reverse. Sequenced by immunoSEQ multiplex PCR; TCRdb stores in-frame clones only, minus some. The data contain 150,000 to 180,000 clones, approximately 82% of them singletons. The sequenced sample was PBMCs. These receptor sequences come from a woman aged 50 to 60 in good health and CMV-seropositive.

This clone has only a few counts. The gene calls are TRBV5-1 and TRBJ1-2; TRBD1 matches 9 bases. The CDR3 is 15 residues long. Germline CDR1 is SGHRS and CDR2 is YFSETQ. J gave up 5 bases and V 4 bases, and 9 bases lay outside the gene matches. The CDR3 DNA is TGCGCCAGCAGCACCCAAACAGGGGGCGAATATGGCTACACCTTC. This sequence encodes CASSTQTGGEYGYTF.

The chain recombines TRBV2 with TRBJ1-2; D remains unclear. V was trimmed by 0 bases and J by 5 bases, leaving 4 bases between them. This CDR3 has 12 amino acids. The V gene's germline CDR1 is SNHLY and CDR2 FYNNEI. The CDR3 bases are TGTGCCAGCAGTGAAGCTCAGTATGGCTACACCTTC. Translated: CASSEAQYGYTF.

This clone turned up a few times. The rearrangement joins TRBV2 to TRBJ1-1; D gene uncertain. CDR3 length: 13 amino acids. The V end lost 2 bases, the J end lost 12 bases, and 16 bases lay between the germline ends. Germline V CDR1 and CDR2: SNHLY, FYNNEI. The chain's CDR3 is CASSESPEGYPFF. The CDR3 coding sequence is TGTGCCAGCAGTGAATCCCCTGAGGGATATCCTTTCTTT.

CDR3 nucleotides: TGTGCCAGCAGTGAAGTAACCGGGGAGCTGTTTTTT. Translating it yields CASSEVTGELFF. The chain joins TRBV25-1 to TRBJ2-2; D is uncertain. Germline V gene lookup returns CDR1 MGHDK and CDR2 SYGVNS. V was pared by 2 bases and J by 5 bases, with 3 bases between. This CDR3 is built from 12 residues.

CDR3 nucleotide sequence: TGTGCCAGCAGTCCCACTAGCGGGCCTTACAATGAGCAGTTCTTC. As protein: CASSPTSGPYNEQFF. The genes are TRBV6-4 and TRBJ2-1, with 9 bases lining up with TRBD2. There are 15 residues in the CDR3. Germline CDR1 is MRHNA and CDR2 is SNTAGT. V lost 5 bases to trimming and J lost 4 bases; unmatched junction nucleotides: 6.

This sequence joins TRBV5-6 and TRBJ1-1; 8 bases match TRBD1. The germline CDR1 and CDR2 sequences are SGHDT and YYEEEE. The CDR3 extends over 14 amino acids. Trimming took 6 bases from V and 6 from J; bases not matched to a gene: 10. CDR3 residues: CASTKPDRGAEAFF. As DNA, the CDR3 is TGTGCCAGCACCAAACCCGACAGGGGCGCTGAAGCTTTCTTT.

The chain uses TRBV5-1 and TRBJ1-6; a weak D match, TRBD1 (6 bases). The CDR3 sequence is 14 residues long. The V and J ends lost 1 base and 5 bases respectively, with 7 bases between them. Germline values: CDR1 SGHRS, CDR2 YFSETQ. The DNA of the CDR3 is TGCGCCAGCAGCTTGCCAGGGGATAATTCACCCCTCCACTTT. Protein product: CASSLPGDNSPLHF.

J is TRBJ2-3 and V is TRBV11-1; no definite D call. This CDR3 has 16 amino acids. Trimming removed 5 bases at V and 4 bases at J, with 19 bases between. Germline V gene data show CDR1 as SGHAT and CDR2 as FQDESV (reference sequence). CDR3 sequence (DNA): TGTGCCAGCAGCCCCCCCCGCACCATCCGGGCAGATACGCAGTATTTT. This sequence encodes CASSPPRTIRADTQYF.

CDR3 bases: TGTGCCAGCAGTTCGGGACAGCCCCAGCATTTT. Translating it yields CASSSGQPQHF. The chain uses TRBV6-5 and TRBJ1-5; D ambiguous. The V gene lost 4 bases and the J gene lost 7 bases, with 5 bases spanning the gap. The CDR3 totals 11 residues. The germline CDR1 and CDR2 sequences are MNHEY and SVGAGI.

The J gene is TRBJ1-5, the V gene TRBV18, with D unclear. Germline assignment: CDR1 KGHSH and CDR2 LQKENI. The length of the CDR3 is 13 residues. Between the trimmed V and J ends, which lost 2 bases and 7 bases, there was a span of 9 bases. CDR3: CASSPAAEQPQHF. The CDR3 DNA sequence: TGTGCCAGCTCACCAGCGGCGGAGCAGCCCCAGCATTTT.

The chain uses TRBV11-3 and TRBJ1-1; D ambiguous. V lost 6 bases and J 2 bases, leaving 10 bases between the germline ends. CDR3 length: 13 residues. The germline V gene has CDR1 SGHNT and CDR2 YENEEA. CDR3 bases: TGTGCCAGCAGTATGACGGGAAACACTGAAGCTTTCTTT. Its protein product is CASSMTGNTEAFF.

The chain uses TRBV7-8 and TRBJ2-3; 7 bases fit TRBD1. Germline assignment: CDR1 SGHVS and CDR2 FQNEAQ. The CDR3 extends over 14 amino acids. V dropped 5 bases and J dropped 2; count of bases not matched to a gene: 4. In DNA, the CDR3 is TGTGCCAGCAGCCGGACAGGTCCCACAGATACGCAGTATTTT. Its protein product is CASSRTGPTDTQYF.

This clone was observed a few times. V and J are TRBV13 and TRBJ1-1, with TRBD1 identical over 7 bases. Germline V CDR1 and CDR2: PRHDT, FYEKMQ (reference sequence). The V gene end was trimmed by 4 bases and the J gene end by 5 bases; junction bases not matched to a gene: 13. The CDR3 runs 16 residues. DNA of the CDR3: TGTGCCAGCAGCTACATGACATCGAACAGGGGAACTGAAGCTTTCTTT. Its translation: CASSYMTSNRGTEAFF.

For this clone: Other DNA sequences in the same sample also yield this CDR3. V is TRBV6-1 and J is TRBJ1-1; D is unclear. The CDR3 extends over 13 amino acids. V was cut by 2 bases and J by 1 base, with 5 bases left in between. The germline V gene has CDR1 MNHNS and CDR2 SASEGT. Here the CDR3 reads CASSENRNTEAFF. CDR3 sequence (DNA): TGTGCCAGCAGTGAAAACAGGAACACTGAAGCTTTCTTT.